This passage covers 15 T cell receptor beta chains from one sample sequenced in a study of regulatory T cells in long-lasting Graves disease. Stated time point: newly diagnosed GD, antithyroid drugs for less than 3 months. The TCR library was made from RNA extracted from PBMCs. Construction of TCR beta libraries relied on iRepertoire HTBI primers and on Arm-PCR targeting CDR3 regions. Each CDR3 protein gets one entry after TCRdb re-called the multiplex PCR reads with MiXCR. The sample has roughly 400,000 distinct CDR3 sequences; 15% are singletons. The sample was also reused in another study, on T cells in Graves' hyperthyroidism and ophthalmopathy.

The sample consisted of peripheral blood mononuclear cells (PBMCs), taken at new diagnosis, from a patient treated with antithyroid drugs. Every receptor here comes from a woman in her 40s with Graves disease.

This clonotype has just a few counts. A much larger clone is a single base away; this may be a read error. The CDR3 coding sequence is TGTGCCAGCAGCCTTAGACCCCATCGCCTTAGCACAGATACGCAGTATTTT. Its protein is CASSLRPHRLSTDTQYF. V is TRBV11-2 and J is TRBJ2-3; no clear D gene. The CDR3 length is 17 residues. Germline lookup yields CDR1 SGHAT and CDR2 FQNNGV. V was cut by 5 bases and J by 0 bases, with 18 bases left in between.

This sequence joins TRBV10-3 and TRBJ2-1, with a weak D call TRBD2 (6 bases). Looked up from germline, CDR1 is ENHRY and CDR2 is SYGVKD. Trimming pared 3 bases from V and 6 bases from J, leaving 21 bases between. The CDR3 runs to 17 residues. The CDR3 region has the DNA TGTGCCATCAGTGAACCCCCCCTGCAGCGGGCGATCAATGAGCAGTTCTTC. As protein: CAISEPPLQRAINEQFF.

This clonotype was seen ten or more times. The chain combines TRBV12-3 or TRBV12-4 with TRBJ1-1; D gene uncertain. This CDR3 comprises 12 residues. V was trimmed by 0 bases and J by 10 bases, leaving 9 bases between them. CDR3: CASSLATRRAFF. DNA for the CDR3: TGTGCCAGCAGTTTAGCCACCCGGAGAGCTTTCTTT.

This clonotype was seen many times. The chain carries TRBV10-2 and TRBJ1-1, with 7 bases lining up with TRBD1. This CDR3 has 15 residues. Germline CDR1 is WSHSY and CDR2 is SAAADI. V shed 6 bases, J shed 1 base, and the junction held 8 bases outside the gene matches. The chain's CDR3 is CASRTTGRGNTEAFF. The CDR3 DNA reads as TGCGCCAGCAGGACGACAGGGCGGGGGAACACTGAAGCTTTCTTT.

The gene calls are TRBV5-6 and TRBJ2-1, with D possibly TRBD2 on 6 matching bases. V lost 4 bases, J lost 12 bases, and 17 bases lay in between. CDR1 is SGHDT, CDR2 YYEEEE, per germline. The CDR3 is made up of 13 amino acids. In DNA form, the CDR3 reads TGTGCCAGCAGCCCCCCTACCGGGGGTGGGCAGTTCTTC. Translation gives CASSPPTGGGQFF.

This clonotype was recorded many times. The chain has TRBV7-2 and TRBJ2-5, with 10 bases lining up with TRBD1. Germline V lookup: CDR1 SGHTA, CDR2 FQGNSA. This CDR3 is 18 amino acids long. The V gene end was trimmed by 1 base and the J gene end by 4 bases; junction bases not matched to a gene: 12. CDR3 sequence (DNA): TGTGCCAGCAGCTTAGTAAGGAGGGACAGGGGACGGGGAGAGACCCAGTACTTC. This sequence encodes CASSLVRRDRGRGETQYF.

This clonotype showed up many times. The chain employs TRBV20-1 and TRBJ1-1; no clear D gene. CDR3 length: 12 residues. CDR1 is DFQATT, CDR2 SNEGSKA, per germline (reference sequence). In DNA, the CDR3 is TGCAGCGCGGAGAGTATAAGGACTGAAGCTTTCTTT. Translation gives CSAESIRTEAFF.

The V gene is TRBV7-8, the J gene TRBJ1-5; a possible D gene is TRBD1 (6 bases). The germline V gene encodes CDR1 SGHVS and CDR2 FQNEAQ. V dropped 1 base and J dropped 0 bases, with 19 bases sitting between them. This CDR3 region has 19 residues. This CDR3 reads CASSLGVQGPMGSNQPQHF. In DNA form, the CDR3 reads TGTGCCAGCAGCTTAGGGGTGCAGGGGCCTATGGGTAGCAATCAGCCCCAGCATTTT.

This clonotype was detected only a few times. The chain has TRBV24-1 and TRBJ2-1; D is perhaps TRBD1 or TRBD2 (5 bases each). Germline CDR1 reads KGHDR; CDR2 reads SFDVKD. CDR3 length equals 12 residues. Trimming removed 7 bases from V and 10 bases from J, with 13 bases in between. The CDR3 DNA sequence: TGTGCCACCAGAGATACTAGGGACGAGCAGTTCTTC. It specifies CATRDTRDEQFF.

This clonotype showed up many times. The J gene is TRBJ2-3, the V gene TRBV7-9; D tentatively fits TRBD1 or TRBD2 (6 bases each). The V gene lost 7 bases and the J gene lost 2 bases, with 19 bases spanning the gap. Germline-derived CDR1 and CDR2 are SEHNR and FQNEAQ (reference sequence). This CDR3 is 16 amino acids long. This chain's CDR3 is CASTQALGGHTDTQYF. The CDR3 nucleotides read TGTGCCAGCACCCAAGCCTTGGGGGGCCACACAGATACGCAGTATTTT.

The gene calls are TRBV27 and TRBJ1-1, with a tentative D call TRBD1 (5 bases). V gave up 2 bases and J gave up 5 bases, with 12 bases separating them. This CDR3 has 14 residues. The germline V gene has CDR1 MNHEY and CDR2 SMNVEV (reference sequence). In DNA, the CDR3 is TGTGCCAGCAGTTTAGGGGGAACCGGAACTGAAGCTTTCTTT. It specifies CASSLGGTGTEAFF.

This clonotype was counted many times. V and J are TRBV15 and TRBJ1-4; D gene unclear. The V end was cut by 1 base, the J end by 1 base, with 7 bases between. The CDR3 runs 15 residues. Germline loops: CDR1 LNHNV, CDR2 YYDKDF (reference sequence). The CDR3 loop is CATSRGGLTNEKLFF. For the CDR3, the DNA is TGTGCCACCAGCAGAGGTGGCCTAACTAATGAAAAACTGTTTTTT.

This clonotype was observed a handful of times. The rearrangement uses TRBV7-2 and TRBJ1-1; unclear D gene. The CDR3 contains 14 residues. The V end was cut by 1 base, the J end by 6 bases, with 12 bases between. Germline V gene lookup returns CDR1 SGHTA and CDR2 FQGNSA. CDR3 residues: CASSLDWTGPEAFF. The CDR3 DNA sequence: TGTGCCAGCAGCTTAGATTGGACGGGCCCTGAAGCTTTCTTT.

Many counts were recorded for this clonotype. CDR3 in DNA: TGTGCCAGCAGTCTCTATTCGAACACCGGGGAGCTGTTTTTT. The encoded protein is CASSLYSNTGELFF. The chain carries TRBV2 and TRBJ2-2; D unclear. Germline assignment: CDR1 SNHLY and CDR2 FYNNEI. The CDR3 totals 14 residues. V was trimmed by 5 bases and J by 0 bases, leaving 7 bases between them.

The chain employs TRBV3-1 and TRBJ2-6; 11 positions agree with TRBD1. The CDR3 totals 16 residues. Germline V gives CDR1 LGHDT, CDR2 YNNKEL (reference sequence). The trim removed 4 bases at V and 3 bases at J, leaving 2 bases unmatched. The CDR3 DNA follows: TGTGCCAGCAGCCTGGACAGGGGGCTTGGGGCCAACGTCCTGACTTTC. Its protein is CASSLDRGLGANVLTF.